The clone carrying this T cell receptor beta chain has only a few counts. No antigen is known for it. TCRdb ran MiXCR on the RT-PCR reads and lists one entry per CDR3 protein. The sample holds roughly 160,000 distinct CDR3 sequences, approximately 12% seen once. This CDR3 is 19 amino acids long. J was trimmed by 0 bases and V by 2 bases; bases with no gene match: 10. CDR1 and CDR2 (germline): MNHEY, SVGEGT. This entry comes from a study of response to subunit inactivated influenza vaccine. Overall study results and limits: Each seasonal flu vaccination may recruit only limited new T cells, authors suggested.

Sequencing was performed on CD8+ T cells sorted from PBMCs, taken less than 25 months after vaccination. This sequence joins TRBV6-2 or TRBV6-3 and TRBJ2-3, with 11 bases matching TRBD2. The TCR originated in a man between 50 and 69 years old who received an inactivated influenza vaccine. The CDR3 nucleotides are TGTGCCAGCAGTTACAACCTAGCGGGAGGTTGGTCGAGCACAGATACGCAGTATTTT. The encoded protein is CASSYNLAGGWSSTDTQYF.